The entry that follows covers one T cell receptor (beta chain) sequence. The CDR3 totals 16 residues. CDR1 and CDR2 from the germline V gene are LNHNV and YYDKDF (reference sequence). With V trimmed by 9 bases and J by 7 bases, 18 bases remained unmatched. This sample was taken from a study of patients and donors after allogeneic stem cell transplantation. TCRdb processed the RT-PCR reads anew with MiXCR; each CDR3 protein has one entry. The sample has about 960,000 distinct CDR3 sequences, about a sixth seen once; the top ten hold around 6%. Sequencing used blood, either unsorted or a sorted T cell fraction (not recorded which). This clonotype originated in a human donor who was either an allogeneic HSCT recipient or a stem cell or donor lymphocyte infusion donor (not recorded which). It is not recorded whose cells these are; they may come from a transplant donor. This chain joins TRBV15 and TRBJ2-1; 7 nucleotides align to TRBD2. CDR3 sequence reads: CATTFWGGSHPNEQFF. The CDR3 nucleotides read TGTGCCACTACGTTTTGGGGCGGGAGTCATCCGAATGAGCAGTTCTTC.